Shown below are 21 T cell receptor beta chains from a single sample sequenced in a study of tumor and adjacent non-tumor tissue in lung cancer (dated by TCRdb to 2016 to 2018). The library was prepared using multiplex PCR. Sequencing took place on an Illumina HiSeq 2500. TCRbeta libraries were constructed through three rounds of nested PCR with primers (Table S4) according to protocols adapted from ARM-PCR. The public reads were reprocessed in TCRdb via fastp at Q25 and MiXCR, keeping in-frame beta chains. Records with the same CDR3 protein are collapsed into one entry carrying the most frequent genes and DNA. The sample table contains around 210,000 distinct CDR3 sequences; only one count was recorded for over 55% of them. Of the sample, roughly 24% falls within the top ten clones. RNA was isolated from bulk unsorted tissue, and RNA quality was assessed with a NanoDrop ND-1000 and an Agilent 2100.

The sample consisted of lung tumor tissue. The receptors derive from a man in his sixties with non-small cell lung cancer.

This clonotype was picked up one time. This may stem from a read error, because a much larger clone lies one nucleotide away. The genes are TRBV6-5 and TRBJ2-3; D not resolved. Deletions cut 6 bases from V and 10 bases from J, with 17 bases between. The germline gives CDR1 MNHEY, CDR2 SVGAGI. The CDR3 sequence is 13 residues long. In nucleotides, the CDR3 is TGTGCCAGCAGCGTCGAAGGCGGTCATTCGCAGTATTTT. This sequence encodes CASSVEGGHSQYF.

Details on this clonotype: This may be a read error: a much more frequent sequence differs by one nucleotide. Because the CDR3 is missing its conserved closing phenylalanine or tryptophan, this is likely a read error. The CDR3, as DNA: TGCAGTGCTAGAGGGACAGGGGGCTCGCTAGAGACCCAGTACTTA. Protein: CSARGTGGSLETQYL. V gene TRBV20-1 combines with J gene TRBJ2-5, with 11 bases identical to TRBD1. The J segment lost 4 bases and the V segment lost 1 base, leaving 5 bases of the junction unmatched. Germline loops: CDR1 DFQATT, CDR2 SNEGSKA (reference sequence). The CDR3 loop spans 15 amino acids.

In the case of this clonotype: Sequence at one end of the junction differs from germline and may be a read error. The chain joins TRBV6-2 or TRBV6-3 to TRBJ1-1; D is unclear. The CDR3 loop spans 14 amino acids. Germline V lookup: CDR1 MNHEY, CDR2 SVGEGT. CDR3 region: CVSSYHYGYTEAFF. CDR3 DNA: TGTGTCAGCAGTTACCACTACGGGTACACTGAAGCTTTCTTT.

Concerning this clonotype itself: A clone one base away is much larger, so this may be a read error. This chain joins TRBV20-1 and TRBJ2-7; 8 positions agree with TRBD1. This CDR3 contains 15 residues. CDR1 is DFQATT, CDR2 SNEGSKA, per germline (reference sequence). The CDR3 protein is CNAGFRDRWNYEQYF. Written as DNA, the CDR3 is TGCAATGCTGGGTTCCGGGACAGGTGGAACTACGAGCAGTACTTC.

For this clonotype: Its ends do not fully match the called genes, so a read error is possible. V gene TRBV4-2 combines with J gene TRBJ2-7; 8 positions agree with TRBD2. Germline V lookup: CDR1 LGHNA, CDR2 YNFKEQ. The CDR3 extends over 14 amino acids. CDR3: CARSQGTSSYEQYF. For the CDR3, the DNA is TGTGCCCGCAGCCAAGGGACTAGTTCCTACGAGCAGTACTTC.

The rearrangement links TRBV5-4 to TRBJ1-1, with 9 bases matching TRBD1. The CDR3 has 15 residues. CDR1 is SGHNT and CDR2 is YYREEE in the germline V gene (reference sequence). J was trimmed by 4 bases and V by 2 bases; bases with no gene match: 6. The CDR3 region is CASSFQQGALTEAFF. The CDR3 DNA reads TGTGCCAGCAGCTTCCAACAGGGGGCGCTCACTGAAGCTTTCTTT.

As regards this clonotype: The junction differs from germline at one of its ends, possibly a read error. The chain carries TRBV11-2 and TRBJ2-1; D uncertain. This CDR3 comprises 15 residues. Germline-derived CDR1 and CDR2 are SGHAT and FQNNGV. The CDR3 DNA sequence: TGTACCAGCAGCCTCCGTCCAAGCTCCTACATTGAGCAATTCTTC. Translating gives CTSSLRPSSYIEQFF.

In this sample, this clonotype turned up once. Since a much larger clone is just one base distant, this may be a read error. The chain carries TRBV20-1 and TRBJ1-1; 9 nucleotides align to TRBD1. The CDR3 covers 14 residues. Germline CDR1 and CDR2: DFQATT and SNEGSKA (reference sequence). CDR3 amino acids: CSARGQGVHTVAFF. CDR3 DNA: TGCAGTGCTAGAGGACAGGGGGTACACACTGTAGCTTTCTTT.

Remarks on this clonotype: Relative to the germline gene, one junction end is altered; a read error may explain this. The V and J genes are TRBV11-2 and TRBJ1-2; TRBD1 aligns across 7 bases. CDR1 is SGHAT and CDR2 is FQNNGV in the germline V gene. The CDR3 totals 17 residues. CDR3 in DNA: TGTGCCAGCGGCTTCCCACCGGGGCAGGGGGCTAACTATGGCTACACCTTC. Its protein is CASGFPPGQGANYGYTF.

The J gene is TRBJ1-2, the V gene TRBV6-5; possibly TRBD1 for D (6 bases). The germline V and J ends were trimmed by 6 bases and 9 bases, with 20 bases remaining between them. This CDR3 contains 14 residues. In germline, CDR1 is MNHEY, CDR2 SVGAGI. The CDR3 loop is CASSTNAGARRYTF. CDR3 sequence (DNA): TGTGCCAGCAGCACAAACGCGGGGGCGCGGCGCTACACCTTC.

This clonotype was seen ten or more times. This chain links TRBV12-3 or TRBV12-4 with TRBJ1-6; TRBD1 matches at 7 bases. V gave up 8 bases and J gave up 7 bases; unmatched junction bases: 8. CDR3 length equals 14 residues. The CDR3 loop reads CASGGETGNSPLHF. In DNA, the CDR3 is TGTGCCAGCGGGGGCGAGACAGGGAATTCACCCCTCCACTTT.

A note on this clonotype: Just one base apart from a much larger clone, this may be a read error. V usage is TRBV20-1 and J usage is TRBJ1-4; 8 bases line up with TRBD1. CDR1 is DFQATT and CDR2 is SNEGSKA in the germline V gene (reference sequence). CDR3 size: 15 residues. CDR3 sequence reads: CCASGTRGRDEKLFF. The DNA of the CDR3 is TGCTGTGCAAGCGGAACCAGGGGGCGGGATGAAAAACTGTTTTTT.

As regards this clonotype: A much larger clone is a single base away; this may be a read error. The V call is TRBV20-1, the J call TRBJ1-3; D gene uncertain. Deletions cut 8 bases from V and 4 bases from J, with 15 bases between. There are 13 residues in the CDR3. Germline V gives CDR1 DFQATT, CDR2 SNEGSKA (reference sequence). DNA of the CDR3: TGCAGTAGAACAAAGGGTAACGGAAACACCATATATTTT. It translates to CSRTKGNGNTIYF.

About this clonotype itself: The conserved final phenylalanine or tryptophan is absent from the CDR3, which likely points to a read error. V gene TRBV5-1 combines with J gene TRBJ2-7, with D perhaps being TRBD1 or TRBD2 (5 bases each). The length of the CDR3 is 15 residues. The germline CDR1 and CDR2 sequences are SGHRS and YFSETQ. The ends were cut back, 4 bases at V and 0 bases at J, with 14 bases in the middle. The CDR3 nucleotides are TGCGCCAGCAGCCCTCGGGGCGGTTACTCCTACGAGCAGTACTTA. Translated, it gives CASSPRGGYSYEQYL.

This clonotype was seen ten or more times. The chain combines TRBV6-5 with TRBJ1-1; D is unresolved. The CDR3 runs 14 residues. Looked up from germline, CDR1 is MNHEY and CDR2 is SVGAGI. Trimming took 7 bases from V and 0 from J, leaving 12 bases between them. This CDR3 reads CASTDVAMNTEAFF. CDR3 DNA sequence: TGTGCCAGCACCGACGTCGCCATGAACACTGAAGCTTTCTTT.

Of note for this clonotype: At one end the junction does not follow the germline gene, possibly because of a read error. V and J are TRBV6-5 and TRBJ2-3, with 9 bases that match TRBD2. Germline-derived CDR1 and CDR2 are MNHEY and SVGAGI. The CDR3 is made up of 15 amino acids. The CDR3 coding sequence is TGTGCCAGTACGGCAGCGGGAGGAGTAACAGATACGCACTATTTT. Encoded protein: CASTAAGGVTDTHYF.

In this sample, this clonotype turned up a few times. The chain has TRBV10-1 and TRBJ2-7, with TRBD2 as a possible D gene (5 bases). Germline V gene lookup returns CDR1 WNHNN and CDR2 SYGVQD (reference sequence). Trimming pared 0 bases from V and 7 bases from J, leaving 16 bases between. CDR3 length: 15 residues. Written as DNA, the CDR3 is TGCGCCAGCAGTGAGTCGGGCAGCGGTACGGGAGAGCAGTACTTC. This translates into CASSESGSGTGEQYF.

A remark on this clonotype: It may be a read error: a sequence one base away is much more abundant. The chain couples TRBV6-2 or TRBV6-3 to TRBJ1-6; perhaps TRBD1 as D (5 bases). The CDR3 totals 14 residues. The germline CDR1 and CDR2 sequences are MNHEY and SVGEGT. CDR3 sequence: CSSEGMQGGSPLHF. In DNA form, the CDR3 reads TGTTCCTCCGAGGGGATGCAGGGTGGATCACCCCTCCACTTT.

Points on this clonotype: This could be a read error, since a much larger clone is one nucleotide away. The V and J genes are TRBV4-3 and TRBJ2-6; D possibly matches TRBD1 or TRBD2 (5 bases each). CDR1 and CDR2 (germline): LGHNA, YSLEER. The CDR3 runs to 19 residues. In DNA, the CDR3 is TGCGCCAGCAGCCAAGATCCTGTAGGGGCGGGCTCTGGGGCCAACATCCTGACTTTC. This sequence encodes CASSQDPVGAGSGANILTF.

This clonotype appeared a few times. An end of the junction does not agree with germline; a read error may underlie this. The V gene is TRBV6-5, the J gene TRBJ1-1; tentatively, D is TRBD1 (6 bases). There are 14 residues in the CDR3. The germline gives CDR1 MNHEY, CDR2 SVGAGI. The CDR3 DNA follows: TGTGCCAGCAGTTCCCCAAGGGGGGCCCCTGAAGCTCTCTTT. It translates to CASSSPRGAPEALF.

The sample holds a few counts of this clonotype. CDR3 DNA: TGTGCCAGCAGTTCACCCCCCGGGGAGCTGTTTTTT. It specifies CASSSPPGELFF. The gene calls are TRBV12-3 or TRBV12-4 and TRBJ2-2; D not certain. V dropped 4 bases and J dropped 6 bases, with 6 bases sitting between them. The CDR3 is made up of 12 amino acids.